The 21 T cell receptor beta chains below were found in one sample sequenced in a study of blood T cells in healthy people across ages. A sample-barcoded 5' primer and a J-beta primer mix were used in a second PCR of about 7 to 12 cycles. Each CDR3 protein gets one entry after TCRdb re-called the 5' RACE reads with MiXCR. The repertoire holds 1,500,000 or so distinct CDR3 sequences, with approximately 43% as singletons. Sequenced sample: blood. Every receptor here comes from a young woman in good health.

This clonotype has ten or more counts. The chain employs TRBV29-1 and TRBJ2-1; D is undetermined. Germline loops: CDR1 SQVTM, CDR2 ANQGSEA. Trimming shortened V by 6 bases and J by 0 bases, and 12 bases separated the two germline ends. The CDR3 covers 14 residues. The CDR3 protein is CSVGGSSSYNEQFF. CDR3 DNA sequence: TGCAGCGTAGGCGGTTCCAGCTCCTACAATGAGCAGTTCTTC.

The table lists this clonotype with a few counts. The chain links TRBV3-1 to TRBJ2-3; TRBD2 is a possible D gene (6 bases). V was cut by 3 bases and J by 5 bases, with 6 bases left in between. From germline, CDR1 is LGHDT and CDR2 YNNKEL (reference sequence). The CDR3 consists of 12 residues. The CDR3 loop reads CASSHSGDTQYF. In DNA, the CDR3 is TGTGCCAGCAGCCATAGCGGAGATACGCAGTATTTT.

This clonotype has a handful of counts. This sequence joins TRBV5-1 and TRBJ2-3; D is uncertain. Trimming pared 1 base from V and 6 bases from J, leaving 12 bases between. The CDR3 has 14 residues. The germline V gene encodes CDR1 SGHRS and CDR2 YFSETQ. The CDR3 reads CASSLTVRRDTQYF. The CDR3 DNA sequence: TGCGCCAGCAGCTTGACAGTCCGACGGGATACGCAGTATTTT. The whole variable domain, filled in from reference TRBV5-1 and TRBJ2-3, reads KAGVTQTPRYLIKTRGQQVTLSCSPISGHRSVSWYQQTPGQGLQFLFEYFSETQRNKGNFPGRFSGRQFSNSRSEMNVSTLELGDSALYLCASSLTVRRDTQYFGPGTRLTVL.

This clonotype was seen more than once but under ten times. The rearrangement joins TRBV4-2 to TRBJ2-3, with D hard to call. The germline V and J ends were trimmed by 1 base and 0 bases, with 8 bases remaining between them. This CDR3 region has 15 residues. CDR1 is LGHNA, CDR2 YNFKEQ, per germline. CDR3: CASSQGPVSTDTQYF. The CDR3 DNA reads as TGTGCCAGCAGCCAAGGGCCGGTGAGCACAGATACGCAGTATTTT.

The CDR3 here is CASRQTGGLYEQYF. The DNA for the CDR3 is TGTGCCAGCAGACAGACAGGGGGTCTCTACGAGCAGTACTTC. This chain connects TRBV11-2 to TRBJ2-7, with 9 nucleotides matching TRBD1. CDR1 and CDR2 (germline): SGHAT, FQNNGV. Losses at the gene ends were 6 bases for V and 3 bases for J; bases not matched to a gene: 6. The CDR3 extends over 14 amino acids.

The table lists this clonotype with a few counts. The chain links TRBV5-5 to TRBJ1-1, with D possibly matching TRBD1 (5 bases). Germline V gives CDR1 SGHKS, CDR2 YYEKEE (reference sequence). With 4 bases removed from V and 2 bases from J, the gap between germline ends came to 12 bases. The CDR3 runs to 14 residues. The CDR3: CASSLWTINTEAFF. CDR3 nucleotides: TGTGCCAGCAGCCTCTGGACAATTAACACTGAAGCTTTCTTT.

V gene TRBV4-2 combines with J gene TRBJ1-4; the D is unclear. Germline assignment: CDR1 LGHNA and CDR2 YNFKEQ. V shed 4 bases and J shed 3 bases, with 6 bases lying between them. The CDR3 totals 13 residues. CDR3 nucleotides: TGTGCCAGCAGCCCCGAAGCTAATGAAAAACTGTTTTTT. Translating it yields CASSPEANEKLFF.

The chain links TRBV29-1 to TRBJ2-1; a possible D gene is TRBD2 (5 bases). The CDR3 has 12 residues. Germline V gene sequence: CDR1 SQVTM, CDR2 ANQGSEA. Between the trimmed V and J ends, which lost 1 base and 15 bases, there was a span of 16 bases. This CDR3 reads CSVEAWTARVFF. Here the CDR3 DNA reads TGCAGCGTTGAAGCATGGACGGCGAGGGTGTTCTTC.

A note on this clonotype: Germline and junction disagree at one end, which may indicate a read error. The rearrangement joins TRBV5-1 to TRBJ2-3; D is perhaps TRBD1 (6 bases). The CDR3 length is 14 residues. Germline-derived CDR1 and CDR2 are SGHRS and YFSETQ. The CDR3 region has the DNA TGCGCCAGCATCTTGGGGGCTAGCACAGATACGCAGTATTTT. It yields the protein CASILGASTDTQYF.

In this sample, this clonotype turned up a few times. The chain couples TRBV25-1 to TRBJ2-2, with no clear D. Trimming took 4 bases from V and 6 from J, leaving 12 bases between them. CDR1 is MGHDK and CDR2 is SYGVNS in the germline V gene. This CDR3 is built from 14 residues. The DNA for the CDR3 is TGTGCCAGCAGTGGCTTGAAAGGGTCCGGGGAGCTGTTTTTT. Protein: CASSGLKGSGELFF.

The chain combines TRBV10-3 with TRBJ2-2; no clear D gene. Germline CDR1 and CDR2: ENHRY and SYGVKD. This CDR3 region has 12 residues. Trimming pared 8 bases from V and 1 base from J, leaving 5 bases between. The CDR3, as DNA: TGTGCCATCGATGGGAACACCGGGGAGCTGTTTTTT. Translation: CAIDGNTGELFF.

The V and J genes are TRBV29-1 and TRBJ1-1; 8 bases are shared with TRBD1. CDR3 length: 13 amino acids. V trimming: 7 bases; J trimming: 5 bases; junction bases outside the gene matches: 9. Germline lookup yields CDR1 SQVTM and CDR2 ANQGSEA. In DNA, the CDR3 is TGCAGCGCGGTCCGACAGGGGAGGACTGAAGCTTTCTTT. Its translation: CSAVRQGRTEAFF.

The rearrangement joins TRBV9 to TRBJ1-2; perhaps TRBD1 as D (5 bases). The CDR3 consists of 15 residues. The germline V gene encodes CDR1 SGDLS and CDR2 YYNGEE. The V end lost 4 bases, the J end lost 2 bases, and 15 bases lay between the germline ends. This CDR3 is CASSLDSAGNYGYTF. CDR3 coding DNA: TGTGCCAGCAGCCTAGACAGCGCGGGGAACTATGGCTACACCTTC.

This clonotype was observed a few times. The genes are TRBV21-1 and TRBJ2-3; TRBD2 is the table's D call and was not checked against the DNA. TRBV21-1 constitutes a pseudogene. The CDR3 runs 16 residues. CDR3: CASSLAGPSSTDTQYF. The CDR3 DNA reads TGTGCCAGCAGCTTAGCGGGGCCGTCTAGCACAGATACGCAGTATTTT.

The chain couples TRBV4-3 to TRBJ1-1; a possible D gene is TRBD1 (5 bases). In germline, CDR1 is LGHNA, CDR2 YSLEER. V was shortened by 1 base and J by 3 bases, with 12 bases between the two germline ends. CDR3 length: 15 residues. The CDR3 DNA follows: TGCGCCAGCAGCCAAGCTCCAGGGATCGACACTGAAGCTTTCTTT. It is translated as CASSQAPGIDTEAFF.

V is TRBV29-1 and J is TRBJ2-3, with D possibly called TRBD1 or TRBD2 (6 bases each). The germline V and J ends were trimmed by 3 bases and 5 bases, with 18 bases remaining between them. The length of the CDR3 is 15 residues. Germline CDR1 and CDR2: SQVTM and ANQGSEA. The CDR3, as DNA: TGCAGCGTTGAGGGGGGCTTTCGGACCCGAGATACGCAGTATTTT. Protein product: CSVEGGFRTRDTQYF.

This clonotype was seen ten or more times. The rearrangement joins TRBV5-1 to TRBJ2-5; perhaps TRBD2 as D (5 bases). CDR1 and CDR2 from the germline V gene are SGHRS and YFSETQ. This CDR3 region has 14 residues. The V end was cut by 4 bases, the J end by 5 bases, with 15 bases between. The chain's CDR3 is CASSAGLTRETQYF. CDR3 nucleotides: TGCGCCAGCAGCGCAGGACTTACCAGGGAGACCCAGTACTTC. The full variable domain, with the rest looked up from reference TRBV5-1 and TRBJ2-5, is KAGVTQTPRYLIKTRGQQVTLSCSPISGHRSVSWYQQTPGQGLQFLFEYFSETQRNKGNFPGRFSGRQFSNSRSEMNVSTLELGDSALYLCASSAGLTRETQYFGPGTRLLVL.

The V gene is TRBV20-1, the J gene TRBJ2-7; possible D gene TRBD2, 6 bases. The CDR3 totals 14 residues. V shed 1 base and J shed 2 bases, with 12 bases lying between them. The germline V gene encodes CDR1 DFQATT and CDR2 SNEGSKA (reference sequence). CDR3 DNA: TGCAGTGCTAGAGGGGGACTTATCACCTACGAGCAGTACTTC. Its protein product is CSARGGLITYEQYF.

This clonotype was found a few times. The chain has TRBV4-2 and TRBJ1-5; 8 bases are shared with TRBD1. The J segment lost 4 bases and the V segment lost 2 bases, leaving 7 bases of the junction unmatched. This CDR3 is built from 16 residues. Germline V gives CDR1 LGHNA, CDR2 YNFKEQ. The CDR3 loop is CASSQWTGLGNQPQHF. CDR3 nucleotide sequence: TGTGCCAGCAGCCAATGGACAGGGTTGGGGAATCAGCCCCAGCATTTT.

The sample holds a few counts of this clonotype. The V call is TRBV4-1, the J call TRBJ2-1, with 9 nucleotides matching TRBD2. CDR3 length: 16 residues. The V segment lost 4 bases and the J segment 7 bases; nucleotides outside the gene matches: 11. Germline loops: CDR1 MGHRA, CDR2 YSYEKL. DNA of the CDR3: TGCGCCAGCAGCCGGTTTGGGGGCGGGGGGGATAATGAGCAGTTCTTC. It translates to CASSRFGGGGDNEQFF.

The genes are TRBV29-1 and TRBJ2-7, with TRBD2 matching 10 bases. The CDR3 length is 15 residues. Germline CDR1 and CDR2: SQVTM and ANQGSEA. With 6 bases clipped from V and 2 bases from J, the junction kept 10 bases outside the gene matches. CDR3 coding DNA: TGCAGCGTCTCTCCCCGGACTAGCGGTACCTACGAGCAGTACTTC. Its translation: CSVSPRTSGTYEQYF.